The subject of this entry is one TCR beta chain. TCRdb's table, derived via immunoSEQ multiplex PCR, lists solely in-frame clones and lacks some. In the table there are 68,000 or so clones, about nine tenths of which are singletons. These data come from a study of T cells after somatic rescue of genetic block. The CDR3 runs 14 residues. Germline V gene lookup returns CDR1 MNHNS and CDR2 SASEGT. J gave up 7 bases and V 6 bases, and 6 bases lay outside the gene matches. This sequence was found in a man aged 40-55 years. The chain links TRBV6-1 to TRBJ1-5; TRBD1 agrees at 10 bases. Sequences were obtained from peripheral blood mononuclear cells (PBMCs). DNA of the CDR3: TGTGCCAGCAGACAGACAGGGGGCTGGCAGCCCCAGCATTTT. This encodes CASRQTGGWQPQHF.